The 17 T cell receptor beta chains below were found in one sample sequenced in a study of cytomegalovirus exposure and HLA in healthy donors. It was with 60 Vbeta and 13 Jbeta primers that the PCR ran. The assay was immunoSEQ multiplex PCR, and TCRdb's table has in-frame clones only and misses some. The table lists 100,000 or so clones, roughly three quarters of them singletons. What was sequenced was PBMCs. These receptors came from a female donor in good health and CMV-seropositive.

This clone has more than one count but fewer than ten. CDR3 DNA sequence: TGTGCCAGCAGGGGACTAGCGCTCCCCTCCGATACGCAGTATTTT. Protein sequence: CASRGLALPSDTQYF. This chain links TRBV2 with TRBJ2-3; the match to TRBD2 covers 10 bases. The trim removed 6 bases at V and 6 bases at J, leaving 9 bases unmatched. The CDR3 loop spans 15 amino acids. The germline CDR1 and CDR2 sequences are SNHLY and FYNNEI.

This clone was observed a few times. In DNA, the CDR3 is TGTGCCAGCAGTGGATCAACCAGGGATCAGCCCCAGCATTTT. This sequence encodes CASSGSTRDQPQHF. The chain combines TRBV6-5 with TRBJ1-5; D possibly corresponds to TRBD1 (5 bases). This CDR3 comprises 14 residues. V was trimmed by 5 bases and J by 5 bases, leaving 13 bases between them. The germline V gene encodes CDR1 MNHEY and CDR2 SVGAGI.

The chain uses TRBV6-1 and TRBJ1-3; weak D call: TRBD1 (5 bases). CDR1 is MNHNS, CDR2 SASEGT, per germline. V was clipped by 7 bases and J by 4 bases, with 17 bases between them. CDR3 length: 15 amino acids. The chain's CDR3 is CASMPQGAYGNTIYF. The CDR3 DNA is TGTGCCAGCATGCCCCAGGGCGCTTACGGAAACACCATATATTTT.

CDR3 nucleotides: TGTGCCAGCAGCTTAGACCCTTTTCAGACAGGGGAGAACACTGAAGCTTTCTTT. Protein product: CASSLDPFQTGENTEAFF. The chain combines TRBV11-2 with TRBJ1-1; 8 nucleotides line up with TRBD1. This CDR3 is 18 amino acids long. V dropped 0 bases and J dropped 1; count of bases not matched to a gene: 10. Germline CDR1 reads SGHAT; CDR2 reads FQNNGV.

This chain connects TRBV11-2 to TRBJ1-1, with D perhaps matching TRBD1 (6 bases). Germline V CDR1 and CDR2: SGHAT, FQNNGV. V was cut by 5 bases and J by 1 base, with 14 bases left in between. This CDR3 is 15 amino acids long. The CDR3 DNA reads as TGTGCCAGCAGCCCGTCCGGGACAAGGAACACTGAAGCTTTCTTT. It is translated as CASSPSGTRNTEAFF.

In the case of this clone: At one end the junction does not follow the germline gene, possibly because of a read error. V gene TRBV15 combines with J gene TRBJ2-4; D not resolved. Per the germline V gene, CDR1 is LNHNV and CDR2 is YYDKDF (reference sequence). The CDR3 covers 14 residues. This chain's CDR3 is CATSITPAKNSQYF. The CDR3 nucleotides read TGTGCCACCAGCATAACCCCAGCCAAAAACAGTCAGTACTTC.

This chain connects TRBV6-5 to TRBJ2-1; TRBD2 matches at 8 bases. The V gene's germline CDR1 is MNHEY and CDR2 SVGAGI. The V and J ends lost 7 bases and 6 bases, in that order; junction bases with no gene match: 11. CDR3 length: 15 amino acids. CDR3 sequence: CASKMVVAGPNEQFF. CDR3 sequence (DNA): TGTGCCAGCAAAATGGTAGTAGCGGGGCCCAATGAGCAGTTCTTC.

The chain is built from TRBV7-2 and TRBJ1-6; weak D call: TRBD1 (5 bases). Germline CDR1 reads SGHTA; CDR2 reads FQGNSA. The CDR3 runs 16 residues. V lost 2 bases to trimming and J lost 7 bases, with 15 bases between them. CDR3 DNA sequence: TGTGCCAGCAGCTTACTTCGTCAGGGTGCGAATTCACCCCTCCACTTT. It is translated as CASSLLRQGANSPLHF.

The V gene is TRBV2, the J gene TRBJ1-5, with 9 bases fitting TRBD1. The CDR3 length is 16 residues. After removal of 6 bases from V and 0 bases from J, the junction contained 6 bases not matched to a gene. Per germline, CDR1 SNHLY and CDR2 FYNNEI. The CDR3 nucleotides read TGTGCCAGCAGCCGTGGACAGGGGATTAGCAATCAGCCCCAGCATTTT. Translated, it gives CASSRGQGISNQPQHF.

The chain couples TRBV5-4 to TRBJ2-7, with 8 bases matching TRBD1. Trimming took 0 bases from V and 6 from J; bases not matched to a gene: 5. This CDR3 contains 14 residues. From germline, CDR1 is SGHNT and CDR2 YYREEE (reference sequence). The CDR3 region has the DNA TGTGCCAGCAGCTTGGAGGCAGGGGGCTTCGAGCAGTACTTC. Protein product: CASSLEAGGFEQYF.

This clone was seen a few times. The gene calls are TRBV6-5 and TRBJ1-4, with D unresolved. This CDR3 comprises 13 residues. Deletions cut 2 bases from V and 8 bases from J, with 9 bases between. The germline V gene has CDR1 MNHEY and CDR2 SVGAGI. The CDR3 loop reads CASSYLSLEKLFF. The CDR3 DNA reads TGTGCCAGCAGTTACCTGAGTTTAGAAAAACTGTTTTTT.

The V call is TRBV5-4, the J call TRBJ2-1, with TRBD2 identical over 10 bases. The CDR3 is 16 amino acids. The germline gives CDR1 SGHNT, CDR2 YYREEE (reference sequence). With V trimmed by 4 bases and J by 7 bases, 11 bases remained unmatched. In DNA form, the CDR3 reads TGTGCCAGCAGCCAGGCAGCGGGAGGGCTAGGAAATGAGCAGTTCTTC. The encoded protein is CASSQAAGGLGNEQFF.

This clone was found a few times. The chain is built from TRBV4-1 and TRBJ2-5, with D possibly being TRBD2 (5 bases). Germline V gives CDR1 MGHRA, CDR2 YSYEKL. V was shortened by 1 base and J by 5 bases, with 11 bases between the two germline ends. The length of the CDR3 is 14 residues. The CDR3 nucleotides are TGCGCCAGCAGCCAAGTGGGTAGCGCTGAGACCCAGTACTTC. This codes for CASSQVGSAETQYF.

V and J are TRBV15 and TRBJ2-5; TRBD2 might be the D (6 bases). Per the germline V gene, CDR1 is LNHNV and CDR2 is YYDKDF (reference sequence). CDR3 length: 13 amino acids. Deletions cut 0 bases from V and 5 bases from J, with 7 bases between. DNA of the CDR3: TGTGCCACCAGCAGAGATCTAGCGGAGACCCAGTACTTC. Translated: CATSRDLAETQYF.

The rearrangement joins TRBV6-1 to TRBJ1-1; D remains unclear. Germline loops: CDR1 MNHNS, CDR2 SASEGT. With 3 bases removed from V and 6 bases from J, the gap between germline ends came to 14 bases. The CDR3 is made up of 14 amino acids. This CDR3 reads CASSEASGRAEAFF. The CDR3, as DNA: TGTGCCAGCAGTGAGGCGAGCGGTCGCGCTGAAGCTTTCTTT.

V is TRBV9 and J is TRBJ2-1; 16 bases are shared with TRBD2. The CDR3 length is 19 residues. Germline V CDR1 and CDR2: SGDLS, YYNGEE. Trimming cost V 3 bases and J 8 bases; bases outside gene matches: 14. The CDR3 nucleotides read TGTGCCAGCAGCGAACCGGGACTAGCGGGGGGGTCCCAATGGGATGAGCAGTTCTTC. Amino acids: CASSEPGLAGGSQWDEQFF.

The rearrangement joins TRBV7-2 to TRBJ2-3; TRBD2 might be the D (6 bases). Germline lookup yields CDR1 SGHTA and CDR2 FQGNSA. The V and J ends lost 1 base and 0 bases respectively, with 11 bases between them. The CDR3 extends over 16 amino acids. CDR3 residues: CASSLGVSGSTDTQYF. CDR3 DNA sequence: TGTGCCAGCAGCTTAGGGGTGAGCGGGAGCACAGATACGCAGTATTTT. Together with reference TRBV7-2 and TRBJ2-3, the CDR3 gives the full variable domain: GAGVSQSPSNKVTEKGKDVELRCDPISGHTALYWYRQSLGQGLEFLIYFQGNSAPDKSGLPSDRFSAERTGGSVSTLTIQRTQQEDSAVYLCASSLGVSGSTDTQYFGPGTRLTVL.